A single sample is the source of the 9 T cell receptor beta chains below, sequenced in a study of yellow fever vaccine responses in identical twins. MiXCR, run by TCRdb on the RT-PCR reads, gives a single entry per CDR3 protein. The table includes 10,000 or so distinct CDR3 sequences, around four fifths detected once. Material: T cells from blood (PBMCs), unsorted or a sorted subset (not recorded which), obtained before or after yellow fever vaccination (not recorded which). These TCRs come from a woman younger than 35 who received the yellow fever vaccine.

CDR3: CASSPRLGTEAFF. The CDR3 DNA reads as TGTGCCAGCTCACCACGACTGGGGACTGAAGCTTTCTTT. V gene TRBV18 combines with J gene TRBJ1-1, with D unresolved. CDR1 and CDR2 (germline): KGHSH, LQKENI. The CDR3 consists of 13 residues. V was cut by 1 base and J by 5 bases, with 8 bases left in between.

The rearrangement joins TRBV29-1 to TRBJ2-6, with D possibly being TRBD1 (5 bases). CDR3 length: 15 residues. The germline gives CDR1 SQVTM, CDR2 ANQGSEA. V shed 4 bases and J shed 3 bases, with 13 bases lying between them. The CDR3 DNA sequence: TGCAGCGTTGTTACCTGGGGCAGTGGGGCCAACGTCCTGACTTTC. Translated, it gives CSVVTWGSGANVLTF.

This chain links TRBV7-2 with TRBJ1-1; D might be TRBD1 (5 bases). The CDR3 has 15 amino acids. Germline CDR1 and CDR2: SGHTA and FQGNSA. V lost 4 bases, J lost 1 base, and 13 bases lay in between. CDR3 residues: CASSSDIWRNTEAFF. The CDR3 bases are TGTGCCAGCAGCTCGGACATTTGGAGGAACACTGAAGCTTTCTTT. The entire variable domain, with the rest obtained from reference TRBV7-2 and TRBJ1-1, is as follows: GAGVSQSPSNKVTEKGKDVELRCDPISGHTALYWYRQSLGQGLEFLIYFQGNSAPDKSGLPSDRFSAERTGGSVSTLTIQRTQQEDSAVYLCASSSDIWRNTEAFFGQGTRLTVV.

This clonotype is a singleton in its sample. This rearrangement joins TRBV20-1 to TRBJ1-1, with D uncertain. Germline V gene data show CDR1 as DFQATT and CDR2 as SNEGSKA (reference sequence). With 3 bases removed from V and 8 bases from J, the gap between germline ends came to 1 base. The CDR3 is 8 amino acids. DNA for the CDR3: TGCAGTGCTAGGGAAGCTTTCTTT. It is translated as CSAREAFF.

This clonotype has only a few counts. The chain recombines TRBV29-1 with TRBJ2-3; TRBD1 agrees at 7 bases. This CDR3 is built from 17 residues. The J segment lost 5 bases and the V segment lost 1 base, leaving 15 bases of the junction unmatched. Germline-derived CDR1 and CDR2 are SQVTM and ANQGSEA. The CDR3 protein is CSVEVLKGAWVEDTQYF. The CDR3, as DNA: TGCAGCGTTGAAGTTCTGAAGGGGGCTTGGGTAGAAGATACGCAGTATTTT.

The chain links TRBV20-1 to TRBJ2-7; possible D gene TRBD1, 6 bases. Germline loops: CDR1 DFQATT, CDR2 SNEGSKA (reference sequence). The CDR3 is made up of 13 amino acids. The V end lost 5 bases, the J end lost 2 bases, and 13 bases lay between the germline ends. CDR3 DNA sequence: TGCAGTGCTCCCCCCCAGGGGACCTACGAGCAGTACTTC. Translated, it gives CSAPPQGTYEQYF.

This chain connects TRBV20-1 to TRBJ2-1; D uncertain. Germline lookup yields CDR1 DFQATT and CDR2 SNEGSKA (reference sequence). This CDR3 has 13 residues. V lost 3 bases, J lost 2 bases, and 8 bases lay in between. The CDR3, as DNA: TGCAGTGCTAGGGATCTCGCCTACAATGAGCAGTTCTTC. Translating it yields CSARDLAYNEQFF.

The J gene is TRBJ2-2, the V gene TRBV5-5; D not resolved. V lost 0 bases and J lost 0, with 6 bases in between. The germline CDR1 and CDR2 sequences are SGHKS and YYEKEE (reference sequence). This CDR3 contains 15 residues. In DNA, the CDR3 is TGTGCCAGCAGCTTGGCGACACCGAACACCGGGGAGCTGTTTTTT. Translated: CASSLATPNTGELFF.

As DNA, the CDR3 is TGCAGTGCCAGGACAGTCCCAGGGCAGCCCCAGCATTTT. Its protein product is CSARTVPGQPQHF. The chain joins TRBV20-1 to TRBJ1-5; maybe TRBD1 (6 bases). Trimming cost V 6 bases and J 7 bases, with 16 bases left between them. The CDR3 has 13 residues. The germline V gene has CDR1 DFQATT and CDR2 SNEGSKA (reference sequence).